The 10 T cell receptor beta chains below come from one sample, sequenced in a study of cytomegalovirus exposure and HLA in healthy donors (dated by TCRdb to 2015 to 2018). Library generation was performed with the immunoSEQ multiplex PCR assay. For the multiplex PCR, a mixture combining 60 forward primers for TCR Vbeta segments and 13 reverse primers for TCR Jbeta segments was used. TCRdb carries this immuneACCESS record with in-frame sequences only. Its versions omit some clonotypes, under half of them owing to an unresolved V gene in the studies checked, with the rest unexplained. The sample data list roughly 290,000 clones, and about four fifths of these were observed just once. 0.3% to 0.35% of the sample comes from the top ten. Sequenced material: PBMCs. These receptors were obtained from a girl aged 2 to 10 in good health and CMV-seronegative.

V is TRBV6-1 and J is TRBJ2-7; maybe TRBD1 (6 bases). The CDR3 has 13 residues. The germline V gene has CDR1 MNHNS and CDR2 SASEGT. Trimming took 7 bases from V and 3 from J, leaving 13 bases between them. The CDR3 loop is CASKTGPDYEQYF. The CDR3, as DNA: TGTGCCAGCAAAACAGGGCCCGACTACGAGCAGTACTTC.

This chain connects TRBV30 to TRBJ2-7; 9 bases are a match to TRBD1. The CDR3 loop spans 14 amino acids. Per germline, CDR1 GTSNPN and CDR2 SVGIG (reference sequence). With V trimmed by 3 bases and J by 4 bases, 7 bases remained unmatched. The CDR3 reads CAWRRDRELYEQYF. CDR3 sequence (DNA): TGTGCCTGGAGGAGGGACAGGGAGTTGTACGAGCAGTACTTC.

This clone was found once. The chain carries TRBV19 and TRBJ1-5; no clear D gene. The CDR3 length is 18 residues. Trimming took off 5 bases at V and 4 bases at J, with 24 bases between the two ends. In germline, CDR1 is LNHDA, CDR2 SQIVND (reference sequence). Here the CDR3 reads CASSAGWGGRSPNQPQHF. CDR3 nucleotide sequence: TGTGCCAGTAGTGCCGGATGGGGAGGGCGGTCACCAAATCAGCCCCAGCATTTT.

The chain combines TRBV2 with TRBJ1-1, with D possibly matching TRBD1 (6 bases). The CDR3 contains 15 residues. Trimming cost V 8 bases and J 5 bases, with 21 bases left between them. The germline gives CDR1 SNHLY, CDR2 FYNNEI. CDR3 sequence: CASYPSGGRRTEAFF. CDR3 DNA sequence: TGTGCCAGCTACCCTAGTGGGGGCCGACGAACTGAAGCTTTCTTT.

Written as DNA, the CDR3 is TGTGCCAGCAGGGGCGCGGCGAGCGGCAATGAGCAGTTCTTC. Protein product: CASRGAASGNEQFF. The J gene is TRBJ2-1, the V gene TRBV2; the D gene is possibly TRBD2 (5 bases). CDR3 size: 14 residues. The V end was cut by 6 bases, the J end by 6 bases, with 15 bases between. The germline CDR1 and CDR2 sequences are SNHLY and FYNNEI.

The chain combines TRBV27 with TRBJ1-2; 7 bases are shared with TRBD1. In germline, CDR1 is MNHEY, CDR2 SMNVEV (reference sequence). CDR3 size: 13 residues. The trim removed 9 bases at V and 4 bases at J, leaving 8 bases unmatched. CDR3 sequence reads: CASSIRGTYGYTF. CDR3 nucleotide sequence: TGTGCCAGTAGTATCAGGGGGACCTATGGCTACACCTTC.

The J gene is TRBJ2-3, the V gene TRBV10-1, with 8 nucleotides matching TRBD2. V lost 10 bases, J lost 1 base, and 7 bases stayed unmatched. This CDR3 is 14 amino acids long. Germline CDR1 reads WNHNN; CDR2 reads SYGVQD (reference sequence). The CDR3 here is CAKAGTSCTDTQYF. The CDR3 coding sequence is TGCGCCAAGGCCGGGACTAGTTGCACAGATACGCAGTATTTT.

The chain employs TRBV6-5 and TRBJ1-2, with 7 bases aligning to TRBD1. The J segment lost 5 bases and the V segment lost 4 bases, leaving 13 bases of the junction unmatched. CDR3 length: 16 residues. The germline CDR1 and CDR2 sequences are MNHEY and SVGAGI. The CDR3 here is CASSFSPTGSGYGYTF. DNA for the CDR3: TGTGCCAGCAGTTTCAGCCCGACAGGGTCAGGATATGGCTACACCTTC.

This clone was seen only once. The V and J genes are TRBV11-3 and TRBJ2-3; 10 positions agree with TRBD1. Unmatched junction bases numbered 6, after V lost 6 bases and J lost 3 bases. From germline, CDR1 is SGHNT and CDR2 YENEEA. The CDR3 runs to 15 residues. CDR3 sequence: CASSLGQGMTDTQYF. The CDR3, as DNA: TGTGCCAGCAGTTTGGGACAGGGGATGACAGATACGCAGTATTTT. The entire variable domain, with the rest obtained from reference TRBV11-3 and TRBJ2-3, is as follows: EAGVVQSPRYKIIEKKQPVAFWCNPISGHNTLYWYLQNLGQGPELLIRYENEEAVDDSQLPKDRFSAERLKGVDSTLKIQPAELGDSAVYLCASSLGQGMTDTQYFGPGTRLTVL.

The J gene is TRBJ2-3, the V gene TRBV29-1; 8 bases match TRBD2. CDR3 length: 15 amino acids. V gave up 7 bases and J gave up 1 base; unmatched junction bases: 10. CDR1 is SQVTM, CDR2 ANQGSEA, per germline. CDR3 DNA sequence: TGCAGCGCTACTGGGCGGGGGGTACGCACAGATACGCAGTATTTT. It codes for CSATGRGVRTDTQYF.